Listed here is a single T cell receptor (beta chain). The germline V gene has CDR1 LGHDT and CDR2 YNNKEL (reference sequence). This CDR3 spans 18 amino acids. Trimming at V came to 1 base and at J to 1 base, leaving 12 bases not matched to a gene. The sample comes from a study of blood T cell repertoires in COVID-19. Across the whole study: From T cells, B-cell-depleted T cells, or PBMCs came the material, which was cDNA or gDNA.

In the original workflow: Reference gene primer amplification gave nucleated cell count estimates. Only in-frame clones appear in the TCRdb table, and some are missing; sequencing was by immunoSEQ multiplex PCR. The DNA was the basis for D and trimming; V, J and clone size are from that table. The sample yields about 190,000 clones, about 88% seen once. Sequences were obtained from peripheral blood. This sequence was found in a middle-aged woman who had recovered from COVID-19. The V call is TRBV3-1 (or the pseudogene TRBV3-2), the J call TRBJ1-1; 7 bases are a match to TRBD1. DNA for the CDR3: TGTGCCAGCAGCCAAGGTCCAGGGGGTAGGTTTTCGAACACTGAAGCTTTCTTT. Its protein is CASSQGPGGRFSNTEAFF.